This T cell receptor beta chain was recorded in a study of blood T cells in healthy people across ages. Overall study context: For every two T cells, template switching captured about one barcoded beta molecule. Study-wide findings and caveats: Naive CD4+ cell counts and diversity both ran higher in long-lived than in aged donors.

About this clonotype itself: Its antigen remains unknown.

PBMCs were isolated at a quantity of at least 6.5 million per sample. The use of a sample-barcoded 5' primer and a J-beta primer mix characterized a second PCR of about 7 to 12 cycles. The template-switch adaptor, which had 12 random nucleotides, put a tag on each cDNA molecule. From the 5' RACE reads, TCRdb called clonotypes with MiXCR, one entry per CDR3 protein. The data show 1.5 million or so distinct CDR3 sequences, around 39% seen once. The sequenced sample was blood. This clonotype was obtained from a woman younger than 35 in good health.

The CDR3 coding sequence is TGTGCCAGCAGTTCCGGGACACCATGCTCTGGGGCCAACGTCCTGACTTTC. Its protein product is CASSSGTPCSGANVLTF. The chain is built from TRBV7-9 and TRBJ2-6; D is possibly TRBD1 (6 bases). Trimming took 6 bases from V and 0 from J, leaving 15 bases between them. The germline gives CDR1 SEHNR, CDR2 FQNEAQ (reference sequence). The CDR3 loop spans 17 amino acids.